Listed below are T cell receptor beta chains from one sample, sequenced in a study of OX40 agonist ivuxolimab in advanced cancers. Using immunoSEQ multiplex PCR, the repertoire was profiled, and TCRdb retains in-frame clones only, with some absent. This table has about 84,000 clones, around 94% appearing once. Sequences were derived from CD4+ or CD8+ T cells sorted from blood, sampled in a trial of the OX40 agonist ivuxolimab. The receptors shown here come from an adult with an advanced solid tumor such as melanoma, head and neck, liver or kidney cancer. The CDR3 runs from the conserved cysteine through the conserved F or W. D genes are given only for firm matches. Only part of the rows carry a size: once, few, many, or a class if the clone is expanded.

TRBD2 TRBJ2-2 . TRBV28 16 TGTGCCAGCAGTAAAATAGCGGGAGCGGACACCGGGGAGCTGTTTTTT CASSKIAGADTGELFF
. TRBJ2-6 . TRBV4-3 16 TGCGCCAGCAGCCAAGGTTCAGGCTCTGGGGCCAACGTCCTGACTTTC CASSQGSGSGANVLTF
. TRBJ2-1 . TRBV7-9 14 TGTGCCAGCAGCTTAGCGCTTAGCAGCGGGGAGCAGTTCTTC CASSLALSSGEQFF
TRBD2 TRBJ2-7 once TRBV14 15 TGTGCCAGCAGCCCTCGTGAAGCGGGGGAGTACGAGCAGTACTTC CASSPREAGEYEQYF
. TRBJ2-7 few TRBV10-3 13 TGTGCCATCAGTGAGTACGAGACCTACGAGCAGTACTTC CAISEYETYEQYF
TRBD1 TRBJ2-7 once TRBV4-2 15 TGTGCCAGCAGCCAAGAAAACAGGGGGACCTACGAGCAGTACTTC CASSQENRGTYEQYF
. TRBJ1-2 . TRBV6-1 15 TGTGCCAGCAGTGAAGCGTCAGGGTCCCTCTATGGCTACACCTTC CASSEASGSLYGYTF
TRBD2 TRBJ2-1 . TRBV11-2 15 TGTGCCAGCAGCCTTGGTCTAGCGGGAATAATAGAACAGTTCTTC CASSLGLAGIIEQFF
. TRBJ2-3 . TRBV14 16 TGTGCCAGCAGCCCCGCTCCTGCGGAGAGCACAGATACGCAGTATTTT CASSPAPAESTDTQYF
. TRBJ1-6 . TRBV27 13 TGTGCCAGCAGCAGGGACTATAATTCACCCCTCCACTTT CASSRDYNSPLHF
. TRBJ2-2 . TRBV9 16 TGTGCCAGCAGCGTAGAAGGACTCTTGGACACCGGGGAGCTGTTTTTT CASSVEGLLDTGELFF
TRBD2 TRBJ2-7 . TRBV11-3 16 TGTGCCAGCAGCATGGGACTAGCGGGACCTTTCTACGAGCAGTACTTC CASSMGLAGPFYEQYF
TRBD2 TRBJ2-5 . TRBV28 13 TGTGCCAGCAGTTTGGGGGGGAGGGAGACCCAGTACTTC CASSLGGRETQYF
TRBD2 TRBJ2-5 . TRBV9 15 TGTGCCAGCAGCACCGGCGGGAGGGGGTCGGAGACCCAGTACTTC CASSTGGRGSETQYF
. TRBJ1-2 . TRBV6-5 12 TGTGCCAGCACCCCCGCCGAGTATGGCTACACCTTC CASTPAEYGYTF
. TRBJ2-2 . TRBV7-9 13 TGTGCCAGCAGCACGGGGACTCCCGGGGAGCTGTTTTTT CASSTGTPGELFF
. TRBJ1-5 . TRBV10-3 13 TGTGCCATCAGTGTTTCGGACAATCAGCCCCAGCATTTT CAISVSDNQPQHF
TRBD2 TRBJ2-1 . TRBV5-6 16 TGTGCCAGCAGCTACGGGACTAGCGGGTCCTACAATGAGCAGTTCTTC CASSYGTSGSYNEQFF
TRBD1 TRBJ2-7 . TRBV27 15 TGTGCCAGCAGTCCGGGGACAGGGGTCACCTACGAGCAGTACTTC CASSPGTGVTYEQYF
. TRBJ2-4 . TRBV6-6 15 . CASSSSDRELDIQYF
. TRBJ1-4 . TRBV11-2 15 TGTGCCAGCAGCTTCCCCGGGGCACCTAATGAAAAACTGTTTTTT CASSFPGAPNEKLFF
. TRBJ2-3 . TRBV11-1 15 TGTGCCAGCAGCTTAGCGACGGGGTTCGGAGATACGCAGTATTTT CASSLATGFGDTQYF
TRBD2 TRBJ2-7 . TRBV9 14 TGTGCCAGCAGCGTAGGGGACTACCACTACGAGCAGTACTTC CASSVGDYHYEQYF
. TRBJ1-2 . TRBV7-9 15 TGTGCCAGCAGCAACCCGGGCCAGACTGGCTATGGCTACACCTTC CASSNPGQTGYGYTF
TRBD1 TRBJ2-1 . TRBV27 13 TGTGCCAGCAGTTGGACAGGCCTCAATGAGCAGTTCTTC CASSWTGLNEQFF
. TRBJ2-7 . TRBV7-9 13 TGTGCCAGCAGCCCGGTCGGGCCCTACGAGCAGTACTTC CASSPVGPYEQYF
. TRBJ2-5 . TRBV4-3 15 TGCGCCAGCAGCCAAGGGACTGCTGACCAAGAGACCCAGTACTTC CASSQGTADQETQYF
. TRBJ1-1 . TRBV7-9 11 TGTGCCAGCAGCTTAGCCAGGGAAGCTTTCTTT CASSLAREAFF
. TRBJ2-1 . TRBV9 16 TGTGCCAGCAGCGTAGCTCCGGGGAGCTCCTACAATGAGCAGTTCTTC CASSVAPGSSYNEQFF
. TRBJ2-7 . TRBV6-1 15 TGTGCCAGCAGTGAAGCGTGGGGGCTCTCCTACGAGCAGTACTTC CASSEAWGLSYEQYF
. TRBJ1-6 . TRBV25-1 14 TGTGCCAGCAGTGAAATGAAGGGTTATACACCCCTCCACTTT CASSEMKGYTPLHF
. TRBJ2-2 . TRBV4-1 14 TGCGCCAGCAGCCAAGAATGGCAGCCCGGGGAGCTGTTTTTT CASSQEWQPGELFF
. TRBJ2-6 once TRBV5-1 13 TGCGCCAGCAGCGAATCTGGGGCCAACGTCCTGACTTTC CASSESGANVLTF
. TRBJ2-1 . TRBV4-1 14 TGCGCCAGCAGCCAAGATGGACTTCAAAATGAGCAGTTCTTC CASSQDGLQNEQFF
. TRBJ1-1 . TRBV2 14 TGTGCCAGGGGTGGGTATACGAGGAACACTGAAGCTTTCTTT CARGGYTRNTEAFF